What follows are 32 T cell receptor beta chains derived from one specimen sequenced in a study of shared clonotypes between healthy human individuals. The data were produced by immunoSEQ multiplex PCR, yet TCRdb's version contains in-frame clones alone and is incomplete. The data contain some 650,000 clones, more than 95% of them singletons. The sequencing sample was made of naive CD4+ T cells sorted from blood. Subset described: CD45RA+ positively selected. These receptors came from a woman aged 25 to 39 in good health.

This chain links TRBV5-4 with TRBJ2-3; TRBD2 is a possible D gene (5 bases). Trimming stripped 0 bases from V and 0 bases from J, with 8 bases between. CDR3 size: 15 residues. Per the germline V gene, CDR1 is SGHNT and CDR2 is YYREEE (reference sequence). The chain's CDR3 is CASSLASRSTDTQYF. As DNA, the CDR3 is TGTGCCAGCAGCTTGGCTAGCCGGAGCACAGATACGCAGTATTTT.

The CDR3 spells CASTRRSGSGNEQFF. The CDR3 coding sequence is TGTGCCAGCACCCGAAGAAGCGGGAGTGGCAATGAGCAGTTCTTC. The J gene is TRBJ2-1, the V gene TRBV2; the match to TRBD2 covers 8 bases. In germline, CDR1 is SNHLY, CDR2 FYNNEI. CDR3 length equals 15 residues. Unmatched junction bases numbered 11, after V lost 7 bases and J lost 6 bases.

The chain carries TRBV7-2 and TRBJ2-7; no clear D gene. CDR1 is SGHTA and CDR2 is FQGNSA in the germline V gene. V lost 5 bases, J lost 2 bases, and 22 bases lay in between. CDR3 length: 17 amino acids. This CDR3 reads CASSKPRPATSTYEQYF. The CDR3 DNA reads as TGTGCCAGCAGCAAGCCGAGGCCCGCGACCTCGACCTACGAGCAGTACTTC.

The chain employs TRBV5-4 and TRBJ2-5; maybe TRBD1 (6 bases). Between the trimmed V and J ends, which lost 0 bases and 2 bases, there was a span of 14 bases. The germline CDR1 and CDR2 sequences are SGHNT and YYREEE (reference sequence). The CDR3 length is 16 residues. CDR3 nucleotides: TGTGCCAGCAGCTTGGGGGCAGGGGATTTACAAGAGACCCAGTACTTC. Translating it yields CASSLGAGDLQETQYF.

V gene TRBV27 combines with J gene TRBJ2-7; unclear D gene. The germline V and J ends were trimmed by 9 bases and 0 bases, with 9 bases remaining between them. This CDR3 comprises 12 residues. Per the germline V gene, CDR1 is MNHEY and CDR2 is SMNVEV (reference sequence). The CDR3 DNA is TGTGCCAGGACACGAAGCTCCTACGAGCAGTACTTC. It codes for CARTRSSYEQYF.

V is TRBV21-1 and J is TRBJ2-7; TRBD2, as called in the table, went unchecked against the DNA. TRBV21-1 is shown as a pseudogene. The CDR3 sequence is 15 residues long. The CDR3 DNA reads as TGTGCCAGCAGCAAGGGACTGACCACTGCAGACGAGCAGTACTTC. Translated, it gives CASSKGLTTADEQYF.

The chain uses TRBV19 and TRBJ1-3, with D unclear. Germline V gene data show CDR1 as LNHDA and CDR2 as SQIVND (reference sequence). The V gene lost 3 bases and the J gene lost 1 base, with 7 bases spanning the gap. The CDR3 is 14 residues long. CDR3 loop: CASSISGSGNTIYF. The CDR3 DNA reads TGTGCCAGTAGTATCAGCGGGTCTGGAAACACCATATATTTT. The full variable domain, with the rest looked up from reference TRBV19 and TRBJ1-3, is DGGITQSPKYLFRKEGQNVTLSCEQNLNHDAMYWYRQDPGQGLRLIYYSQIVNDFQKGDIAEGYSVSREKKESFPLTVTSAQKNPTAFYLCASSISGSGNTIYFGEGSWLTVV.

Regarding this clone: This specimen includes other DNA sequences encoding the same CDR3. The chain employs TRBV5-4 and TRBJ2-1; 11 bases line up with TRBD2. V lost 0 bases to trimming and J lost 7 bases; unmatched junction nucleotides: 0. The CDR3 spans 14 residues. Germline assignment: CDR1 SGHNT and CDR2 YYREEE (reference sequence). In DNA form, the CDR3 reads TGTGCCAGCAGCTTGGGACTAGCGGGAAATGAGCAGTTCTTC. Protein: CASSLGLAGNEQFF.

The V and J genes are TRBV28 and TRBJ2-7, with a weak D call TRBD2 (6 bases). Germline V gene sequence: CDR1 MDHEN, CDR2 SYDVKM. The CDR3 is 15 residues long. V lost 3 bases, J lost 1 base, and 13 bases lay in between. The CDR3 spells CASSFRGLPSYEQYF. The CDR3, as DNA: TGTGCCAGCAGTTTTAGGGGACTCCCGTCCTACGAGCAGTACTTC.

The V and J genes are TRBV6-5 and TRBJ2-2, with D maybe TRBD2 (5 bases). This CDR3 has 16 amino acids. Trimming removed 2 bases from V and 0 bases from J, with 10 bases in between. CDR1 MNHEY and CDR2 SVGAGI come from the germline V gene. The CDR3 DNA sequence: TGTGCCAGCAGTTACGAGGGCGGCACGAACACCGGGGAGCTGTTTTTT. Translation gives CASSYEGGTNTGELFF.

The genes are TRBV7-9 and TRBJ1-1; D unclear. V was clipped by 3 bases and J by 0 bases, with 11 bases between them. Per germline, CDR1 SEHNR and CDR2 FQNEAQ (reference sequence). CDR3 length equals 15 residues. The chain's CDR3 is CASSFLGAMNTEAFF. The CDR3 DNA is TGTGCCAGCAGCTTTTTGGGAGCCATGAACACTGAAGCTTTCTTT.

The gene calls are TRBV28 and TRBJ1-6; D gene ambiguous. Trimming removed 2 bases from V and 10 bases from J, with 12 bases in between. The CDR3 runs to 14 residues. Germline V gives CDR1 MDHEN, CDR2 SYDVKM. Here the CDR3 reads CASSLGQGGSPLHF. As DNA, the CDR3 is TGTGCCAGCAGTTTAGGGCAAGGAGGGTCACCCCTCCACTTT.

This rearrangement joins TRBV5-1 to TRBJ1-1; D gene uncertain. Trimming removed 0 bases from V and 0 bases from J, with 12 bases in between. The CDR3 is 16 residues long. CDR1 and CDR2 (germline): SGHRS, YFSETQ. CDR3 bases: TGCGCCAGCAGCTTGGACGTAGATACGATGAACACTGAAGCTTTCTTT. It codes for CASSLDVDTMNTEAFF. The whole variable domain, filled in from reference TRBV5-1 and TRBJ1-1, reads KAGVTQTPRYLIKTRGQQVTLSCSPISGHRSVSWYQQTPGQGLQFLFEYFSETQRNKGNFPGRFSGRQFSNSRSEMNVSTLELGDSALYLCASSLDVDTMNTEAFFGQGTRLTVV.

The chain has TRBV11-3 and TRBJ1-5, with D uncertain. The V end was cut by 1 base, the J end by 4 bases, with 5 bases between. The germline V gene encodes CDR1 SGHNT and CDR2 YENEEA. The CDR3 spans 13 residues. DNA for the CDR3: TGTGCCAGCAGCTTAGCTGGGAATCAGCCCCAGCATTTT. Its translation is CASSLAGNQPQHF.

The chain has TRBV5-1 and TRBJ1-1; 10 bases line up with TRBD1. Germline V gene lookup returns CDR1 SGHRS and CDR2 YFSETQ. V was pared by 4 bases and J by 8 bases, with 11 bases of the junction left unmatched. This CDR3 region has 15 residues. The CDR3 nucleotides are TGCGCCAGCAGCCCCTGGGACCTGACAGGGGGCGAAGCTTTCTTT. It encodes CASSPWDLTGGEAFF.

This chain joins TRBV28 and TRBJ2-5; D possibly corresponds to TRBD2 (5 bases). Germline loops: CDR1 MDHEN, CDR2 SYDVKM. Trimming cost V 3 bases and J 5 bases, with 16 bases left between them. CDR3 length equals 15 residues. This CDR3 is CASSFTRPREETQYF. DNA of the CDR3: TGTGCCAGCAGTTTCACACGACCGAGGGAGGAGACCCAGTACTTC.

V and J are TRBV28 and TRBJ1-1; possibly TRBD1 for D (6 bases). The CDR3 sequence is 15 residues long. Trimming pared 7 bases from V and 3 bases from J, leaving 18 bases between. In germline, CDR1 is MDHEN, CDR2 SYDVKM. CDR3 nucleotides: TGTGCCAGCACTTCGATCTTCGGGGGCGACACTGAAGCTTTCTTT. Protein sequence: CASTSIFGGDTEAFF. The variable domain in full, completed from reference TRBV28 and TRBJ1-1, reads DVKVTQSSRYLVKRTGEKVFLECVQDMDHENMFWYRQDPGLGLRLIYFSYDVKMKEKGDIPEGYSVSREKKERFSLILESASTNQTSMYLCASTSIFGGDTEAFFGQGTRLTVV.

The V call is TRBV6-1, the J call TRBJ2-7; a weak D match, TRBD1 (5 bases). The CDR3 length is 13 residues. Germline assignment: CDR1 MNHNS and CDR2 SASEGT. Trimming pared 2 bases from V and 3 bases from J, leaving 8 bases between. CDR3 nucleotide sequence: TGTGCCAGCAGTGAAAGGCAGGGCTACGAGCAGTACTTC. Translating it yields CASSERQGYEQYF.

The rearrangement uses TRBV4-1 and TRBJ1-2, with 10 bases fitting TRBD1. Germline CDR1 reads MGHRA; CDR2 reads YSYEKL. V shed 0 bases, J shed 3 bases, and the junction held 4 bases outside the gene matches. The CDR3 has 16 amino acids. CDR3 nucleotides: TGCGCCAGCAGCCAAGATCTGGGACAGGGGTACTATGGCTACACCTTC. This codes for CASSQDLGQGYYGYTF.

The gene calls are TRBV6-4 and TRBJ2-1; 9 bases agree with TRBD2. Germline V gene data show CDR1 as MRHNA and CDR2 as SNTAGT. V lost 5 bases and J lost 7; bases outside the gene matches: 9. The CDR3 is 15 amino acids. The chain's CDR3 is CASSPMVAGENEQFF. CDR3 DNA sequence: TGTGCCAGCAGTCCCATGGTAGCGGGAGAGAATGAGCAGTTCTTC.

CDR3 protein: CASSPTSGNLGEQFF. The CDR3 DNA is TGTGCCAGCAGCCCAACTAGCGGGAATCTCGGTGAGCAGTTCTTC. The chain uses TRBV9 and TRBJ2-1, with 10 bases identical to TRBD2. V was clipped by 4 bases and J by 9 bases; unmatched bases: 10. Germline CDR1 reads SGDLS; CDR2 reads YYNGEE. The CDR3 has 15 amino acids.

The CDR3 spells CASSVNGNTIYF. The CDR3 DNA sequence: TGTGCCAGCAGTGTAAATGGAAACACCATATATTTT. The chain recombines TRBV28 with TRBJ1-3; D is unclear. CDR1 MDHEN and CDR2 SYDVKM come from the germline V gene. The CDR3 loop spans 12 amino acids. Trimming removed 5 bases from V and 3 bases from J, with 5 bases in between. The whole variable domain, filled in from reference TRBV28 and TRBJ1-3, reads DVKVTQSSRYLVKRTGEKVFLECVQDMDHENMFWYRQDPGLGLRLIYFSYDVKMKEKGDIPEGYSVSREKKERFSLILESASTNQTSMYLCASSVNGNTIYFGEGSWLTVV.

The V and J genes are TRBV6-6 and TRBJ1-2, with 11 bases aligning to TRBD1. The CDR3 covers 16 residues. The V gene end was trimmed by 0 bases and the J gene end by 7 bases; junction bases not matched to a gene: 7. Germline V gene lookup returns CDR1 MNHNY and CDR2 SVGAGI (reference sequence). DNA of the CDR3: TGTGCCAGCAGTTACTCGAGGGACAGGGGGTTCGGTGGCTACACCTTC. Amino acids: CASSYSRDRGFGGYTF.

The chain is built from TRBV30 and TRBJ2-3; TRBD2 agrees at 8 bases. The CDR3 extends over 13 amino acids. Germline V gene sequence: CDR1 GTSNPN, CDR2 SVGIG (reference sequence). The V segment lost 3 bases and the J segment 4 bases; nucleotides outside the gene matches: 3. CDR3 DNA sequence: TGTGCCTGGAGCAGGACTAGCCCAGATACGCAGTATTTT. Translated: CAWSRTSPDTQYF.

The J gene is TRBJ2-5, the V gene TRBV2; TRBD1 matches 7 bases. Germline CDR1 reads SNHLY; CDR2 reads FYNNEI. The J segment lost 4 bases and the V segment lost 8 bases, leaving 16 bases of the junction unmatched. The CDR3 totals 16 residues. CDR3 residues: CASVREGGVIRETQYF. The CDR3 bases are TGTGCCAGCGTGAGGGAAGGGGGCGTTATTAGAGAGACCCAGTACTTC.

The chain carries TRBV5-8 and TRBJ1-3, with TRBD1 as a possible D gene (5 bases). CDR3 length equals 14 residues. The germline CDR1 and CDR2 sequences are SGHTS and YDEGEE. The germline V and J ends were trimmed by 3 bases and 3 bases, with 10 bases remaining between them. The DNA of the CDR3 is TGTGCCAGCAGCTATCAGGGTTTTGGAAACACCATATATTTT. Translated, it gives CASSYQGFGNTIYF. The full variable domain, with the rest looked up from reference TRBV5-8 and TRBJ1-3, is EAGVTQSPTHLIKTRGQQATLRCSPISGHTSVYWYQQALGLGLQFLLWYDEGEERNRGNFPPRFSGRQFPNYSSELNVNALELEDSALYLCASSYQGFGNTIYFGEGSWLTVV.

The chain is built from TRBV19 and TRBJ1-2; D is uncertain. V dropped 3 bases and J dropped 3 bases, with 5 bases sitting between them. Germline V gene sequence: CDR1 LNHDA, CDR2 SQIVND (reference sequence). The CDR3 has 12 amino acids. This CDR3 is CASSITYYGYTF. CDR3 nucleotide sequence: TGTGCCAGTAGTATCACCTACTATGGCTACACCTTC.

This chain joins TRBV4-1 and TRBJ1-5, with D unclear. This CDR3 contains 13 residues. Germline V gene sequence: CDR1 MGHRA, CDR2 YSYEKL. V lost 0 bases to trimming and J lost 7 bases, with 7 bases between them. The DNA of the CDR3 is TGCGCCAGCAGCCAAGATTTACAACAGCCCCAGCATTTT. Protein product: CASSQDLQQPQHF.

The CDR3 region is CAWTGQGDQPQHF. The CDR3 coding sequence is TGTGCCTGGACCGGACAGGGTGATCAGCCCCAGCATTTT. The chain uses TRBV30 and TRBJ1-5, with 8 positions matching TRBD1. Per the germline V gene, CDR1 is GTSNPN and CDR2 is SVGIG (reference sequence). V lost 4 bases, J lost 5 bases, and 4 bases stayed unmatched. This CDR3 has 13 amino acids.

This sequence joins TRBV5-4 and TRBJ1-3; tentatively, D is TRBD1 (5 bases). This CDR3 contains 17 residues. Germline V lookup: CDR1 SGHNT, CDR2 YYREEE (reference sequence). V gave up 2 bases and J gave up 4 bases, with 19 bases separating them. CDR3 region: CASSLRSWGSGGNTIYF. CDR3 DNA sequence: TGTGCCAGCAGCTTACGGTCTTGGGGGTCCGGCGGAAACACCATATATTTT.

The chain couples TRBV21-1 to TRBJ2-5; the tabulated D call, TRBD1, remains unverified against the DNA. TRBV21-1 is given as a pseudogene. The CDR3 runs to 16 residues. The CDR3 DNA reads as TGTGCCAGCTTACTACTTCTAAGGGGGTTTAAAGAGACCCAGTACTTC. Translating gives CASLLLLRGFKETQYF.

This chain joins TRBV6-6 and TRBJ2-7, with TRBD2 matching 7 bases. Germline-derived CDR1 and CDR2 are MNHNY and SVGAGI (reference sequence). This CDR3 contains 15 residues. Trimming cost V 1 base and J 3 bases; bases outside gene matches: 6. CDR3 nucleotide sequence: TGTGCCAGCAGTTACTTAGCGGGCCCAATCTACGAGCAGTACTTC. This encodes CASSYLAGPIYEQYF.